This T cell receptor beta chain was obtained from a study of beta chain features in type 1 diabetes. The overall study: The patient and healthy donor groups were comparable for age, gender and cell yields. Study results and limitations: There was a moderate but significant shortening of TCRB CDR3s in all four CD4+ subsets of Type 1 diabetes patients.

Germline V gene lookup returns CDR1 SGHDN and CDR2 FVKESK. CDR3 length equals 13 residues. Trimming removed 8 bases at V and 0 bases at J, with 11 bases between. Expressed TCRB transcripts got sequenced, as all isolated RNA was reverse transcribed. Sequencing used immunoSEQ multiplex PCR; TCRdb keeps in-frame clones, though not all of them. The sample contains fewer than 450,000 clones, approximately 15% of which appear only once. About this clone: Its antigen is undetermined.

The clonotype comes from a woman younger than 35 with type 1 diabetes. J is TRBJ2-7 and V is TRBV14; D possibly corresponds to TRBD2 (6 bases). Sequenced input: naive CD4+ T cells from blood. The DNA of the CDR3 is TGTGCCAGCCGACGGGGAGGCTCCTACGAGCAGTACTTC. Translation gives CASRRGGSYEQYF.